Given below is one TCR beta chain in context. Antigen: not known. The ends were cut back, 6 bases at V and 1 base at J, with 9 bases in the middle. The CDR3 has 13 residues. From germline, CDR1 is LGHNA and CDR2 YSLEER. Isolated RNA was reverse transcribed in full, so expressed TCRB transcripts were sequenced. Clones were read by immunoSEQ multiplex PCR, and TCRdb kept only the in-frame ones, dropping some. This repertoire shows under 400,000 clones, around a fifth found once; its top ten account for approximately 0.041%. CD45RO/CCR7/CD25/CD127/CD95/CD27 sorting isolated CD4+ naive, central memory, regulatory and stem cell-like memory cells. This sample is part of a study of beta chain features in type 1 diabetes. The study's findings and limits: cDNA-based reads could over-represent cells with high TCR expression. These data did not resolve whether HLA type affects TCRB rearrangement.

The receptor was isolated from a young woman in good health. The chain has TRBV4-3 and TRBJ2-5; a weak D match, TRBD1 (5 bases). Material: naive CD4+ T cells from blood. CDR3 sequence (DNA): TGCGCCAGCAGTCTAGGGGTCCAAGAGACCCAGTACTTC. Translating gives CASSLGVQETQYF.